This T cell receptor beta chain is from a study of Graves' ophthalmopathy and Graves' hyperthyroidism. Study-level information: No ophthalmopathy within 18 months of follow-up signified stable hyperthyroidism. Study-level findings and limits: A majority of expanded thyroid clonotypes exceeding 0.001 frequency were likewise present in blood.

Germline V gene data show CDR1 as SGHTS and CDR2 as YDEGEE. The CDR3 runs to 13 residues. V was shortened by 3 bases and J by 8 bases, with 9 bases between the two germline ends. CDR3 regions of TCR beta were amplified from RNA transcripts. RT-PCR in the first round used HTBI primers; a second-round multiplex PCR followed. TCRdb re-called the multiplex PCR reads with MiXCR, one entry per CDR3 protein. The sample carries over a million distinct CDR3 sequences, less than 45% recorded once. The sample holds many counts of this clonotype. Its antigen is as yet unknown. This TCR was recovered from an adult man with Graves' hyperthyroidism. V gene TRBV5-8 combines with J gene TRBJ1-6; D is uncertain. The source material was peripheral blood or thyroid tissue (not recorded which). CDR3 DNA: TGTGCCAGCAGCTCTTTGGGGTATTCACCCCTCCACTTT. It specifies CASSSLGYSPLHF.